Below are 5 T cell receptor beta chains sequenced from a single sample in a study of T cell clones after liver transplantation. Using immunoSEQ multiplex PCR, the repertoire was profiled, and TCRdb retains in-frame clones only, with some absent. The sample lists tens of thousands of clones; about two thirds were seen once. The input for sequencing was CD4+ T cells from blood, taken before liver transplant. Receptors originate from a human donor who received a liver transplant.

The chain couples TRBV28 to TRBJ1-5; 8 bases map to TRBD1. Germline CDR1 reads MDHEN; CDR2 reads SYDVKM. This CDR3 contains 15 residues. V lost 5 bases, J lost 5 bases, and 8 bases stayed unmatched. Here the CDR3 reads CASSPPDRGDQPQHF. CDR3 nucleotide sequence: TGTGCCAGCAGTCCCCCTGACAGGGGAGATCAGCCCCAGCATTTT.

The chain uses TRBV5-1 and TRBJ1-2; D is undetermined. Germline assignment: CDR1 SGHRS and CDR2 YFSETQ. CDR3 size: 14 residues. V was pared by 2 bases and J by 0 bases, with 8 bases between. The CDR3 spells CASSFNKTNYGYTF. CDR3 nucleotide sequence: TGCGCCAGCAGCTTTAATAAAACTAACTATGGCTACACCTTC.

The chain recombines TRBV5-4 with TRBJ2-3; 8 bases match TRBD2. V lost 4 bases and J lost 0; bases outside the gene matches: 7. Germline assignment: CDR1 SGHNT and CDR2 YYREEE (reference sequence). The length of the CDR3 is 16 residues. The DNA of the CDR3 is TGTGCCAGCAGCCCAAAAGCGGGGGTAAGCACAGATACGCAGTATTTT. Translation: CASSPKAGVSTDTQYF.

The chain joins TRBV4-2 to TRBJ2-3; the match to TRBD2 covers 9 bases. Germline CDR1 and CDR2: LGHNA and YNFKEQ. J lost 2 bases, V lost 3 bases, and 6 bases had no gene match. The CDR3 is made up of 16 amino acids. This CDR3 reads CASSQASGEITDTQYF. The DNA of the CDR3 is TGTGCCAGCAGCCAGGCTAGCGGGGAGATCACAGATACGCAGTATTTT.

This rearrangement joins TRBV6-1 to TRBJ2-7; TRBD1 matches at 9 bases. Germline CDR1 is MNHNS and CDR2 is SASEGT. This CDR3 is 16 amino acids long. J was trimmed by 7 bases and V by 4 bases; bases with no gene match: 14. The CDR3, as DNA: TGTGCCAGCAGTGGGCCACGCCGGGACAGGGTGTGGGAGCAGTACTTC. Its protein product is CASSGPRRDRVWEQYF.